These 21 T cell receptor beta chains share one sample of origin, sequenced in a study of blood T cell repertoires in COVID-19. The data were produced by immunoSEQ multiplex PCR, yet TCRdb's version contains in-frame clones alone and is incomplete. In the table there are about 77,000 clones, around three quarters of which are singletons. The specimen sequenced was peripheral blood. These TCRs come from a woman in her 70s with acute or convalescent COVID-19.

The J gene is TRBJ2-3, the V gene TRBV24-1; the match to TRBD1 covers 10 bases. CDR1 is KGHDR, CDR2 SFDVKD, per germline. The CDR3 is 17 amino acids. Germline trimming cut 5 bases from V and 4 bases from J; bases unmatched to any gene: 11. The CDR3 region has the DNA TGTGCCACCAGTGGAACCTTGGGGACAGGGGAGGCAGATACGCAGTATTTT. Encoded protein: CATSGTLGTGEADTQYF.

This sequence joins TRBV27 and TRBJ2-5, with 13 bases identical to TRBD2. Trimming cost V 5 bases and J 1 base; bases outside gene matches: 1. CDR1 and CDR2 (germline): MNHEY, SMNVEV (reference sequence). This CDR3 contains 15 residues. The CDR3 loop reads CASSRTSGGQETQYF. For the CDR3, the DNA is TGTGCCAGCAGTCGGACTAGCGGGGGCCAAGAGACCCAGTACTTC.

This chain connects TRBV7-2 to TRBJ1-2; 8 nucleotides agree with TRBD1. V was clipped by 6 bases and J by 7 bases; unmatched bases: 7. CDR3 size: 13 residues. CDR1 and CDR2 (germline): SGHTA, FQGNSA. The CDR3 DNA sequence: TGTGCCAGCAGGGGGGCAGGGGGCTCTGGCTACACCTTC. It codes for CASRGAGGSGYTF.

The V and J genes are TRBV9 and TRBJ1-5; no firm D call. V dropped 0 bases and J dropped 0 bases, with 4 bases sitting between them. The CDR3 extends over 14 amino acids. Germline V CDR1 and CDR2: SGDLS, YYNGEE. DNA of the CDR3: TGTGCCAGCAGCGTAGGAGATAGCAATCAGCCCCAGCATTTT. It yields the protein CASSVGDSNQPQHF. The entire variable domain, with the rest obtained from reference TRBV9 and TRBJ1-5, is as follows: DSGVTQTPKHLITATGQRVTLRCSPRSGDLSVYWYQQSLDQGLQFLIQYYNGEERAKGNILERFSAQQFPDLHSELNLSSLELGDSALYFCASSVGDSNQPQHFGDGTRLSIL.

V usage is TRBV9 and J usage is TRBJ2-1, with D uncertain. Germline V gives CDR1 SGDLS, CDR2 YYNGEE. The V end was cut by 3 bases, the J end by 4 bases, with 8 bases between. The CDR3 is 13 residues long. CDR3 residues: CASSGRLYNEQFF. CDR3 nucleotides: TGTGCCAGCAGCGGGCGACTGTACAATGAGCAGTTCTTC.

The rearrangement joins TRBV3-1 (or the pseudogene TRBV3-2) to TRBJ1-1; 8 nucleotides agree with TRBD1. The CDR3 sequence is 14 residues long. The germline CDR1 and CDR2 sequences are LGHDT and YNNKEL (reference sequence). Trimming at V came to 4 bases and at J to 3 bases, leaving 4 bases not matched to a gene. The CDR3 bases are TGTGCCAGCAGCCCCTCGGACAGGGACACTGAAGCTTTCTTT. This codes for CASSPSDRDTEAFF.

V is TRBV7-9 and J is TRBJ2-2; TRBD2 matches 13 bases. Trimming removed 4 bases from V and 5 bases from J; junction bases left unmatched: 4. This CDR3 region has 16 residues. Germline V gene data show CDR1 as SEHNR and CDR2 as FQNEAQ (reference sequence). The CDR3 DNA follows: TGTGCCAGCAGCTCACTAGCGGGGGGGCCTACCGGGGAGCTGTTTTTT. Protein: CASSSLAGGPTGELFF.

This clone has a handful of counts. CDR3: CASSAIGQNTEAFF. DNA for the CDR3: TGTGCCAGCAGCGCTATCGGACAGAACACTGAAGCTTTCTTT. The chain carries TRBV11-2 and TRBJ1-1; D might be TRBD1 (5 bases). Trimming removed 5 bases from V and 1 base from J, with 11 bases in between. Germline CDR1 reads SGHAT; CDR2 reads FQNNGV. This CDR3 is 14 amino acids long.

The V call is TRBV29-1, the J call TRBJ2-5; TRBD2 aligns across 7 bases. The length of the CDR3 is 13 residues. Germline-derived CDR1 and CDR2 are SQVTM and ANQGSEA. J gave up 1 base and V 5 bases, and 4 bases lay outside the gene matches. The CDR3 is CSVTRGVQETQYF. CDR3 in DNA: TGCAGCGTTACTCGGGGGGTCCAAGAGACCCAGTACTTC.

This chain joins TRBV5-8 and TRBJ1-5; D is perhaps TRBD1 (6 bases). Germline CDR1 and CDR2: SGHTS and YDEGEE. V shed 4 bases and J shed 9 bases, with 17 bases lying between them. The CDR3 length is 14 residues. The CDR3 loop reads CASSPSGAPGPQHF. The CDR3 DNA is TGTGCCAGCAGCCCTTCAGGGGCCCCAGGGCCCCAGCATTTT. Full variable domain (missing parts from reference TRBV5-8 and TRBJ1-5): EAGVTQSPTHLIKTRGQQATLRCSPISGHTSVYWYQQALGLGLQFLLWYDEGEERNRGNFPPRFSGRQFPNYSSELNVNALELEDSALYLCASSPSGAPGPQHFGDGTRLSIL.

The CDR3 region is CASSPGGQGENTEAFF. The DNA for the CDR3 is TGTGCCAGCAGCCCAGGAGGACAGGGAGAAAACACTGAAGCTTTCTTT. The V call is TRBV5-4, the J call TRBJ1-1; TRBD1 aligns across 8 bases. This CDR3 comprises 16 residues. J gave up 2 bases and V 4 bases, and 10 bases lay outside the gene matches. Germline CDR1 SGHNT, CDR2 YYREEE (reference sequence).

This clone was counted once. The chain carries TRBV13 and TRBJ2-3; 13 bases fit TRBD2. The germline V gene has CDR1 PRHDT and CDR2 FYEKMQ (reference sequence). V dropped 5 bases and J dropped 1; count of bases not matched to a gene: 3. The CDR3 sequence is 16 residues long. The CDR3 DNA reads as TGTGCCAGCAGCCGCGGACTAGCGGGGGGCACAGATACGCAGTATTTT. It codes for CASSRGLAGGTDTQYF.

V gene TRBV5-5 combines with J gene TRBJ1-5; weak D call: TRBD1 (6 bases). V dropped 4 bases and J dropped 7 bases, with 18 bases sitting between them. Per the germline V gene, CDR1 is SGHKS and CDR2 is YYEKEE (reference sequence). This CDR3 is 15 amino acids long. CDR3 nucleotide sequence: TGTGCCAGCAGCCTCGGTGGGGGGGGGCAACAGCCCCAGCATTTT. It yields the protein CASSLGGGGQQPQHF.

The V gene is TRBV7-2, the J gene TRBJ2-1, with 12 bases lining up with TRBD2. The V segment lost 4 bases and the J segment 5 bases; nucleotides outside the gene matches: 6. This CDR3 comprises 16 residues. Germline CDR1 reads SGHTA; CDR2 reads FQGNSA. The CDR3 DNA sequence: TGTGCCAGCAGCTCTCCTAGCGGGGGGGACCACAATGAGCAGTTCTTC. Protein sequence: CASSSPSGGDHNEQFF.

This rearrangement joins TRBV3-1 (or the pseudogene TRBV3-2) to TRBJ2-5; 9 bases line up with TRBD2. Trimming took 3 bases from V and 2 from J; bases not matched to a gene: 13. The CDR3 has 18 amino acids. The germline V gene has CDR1 LGHDT and CDR2 YNNKEL (reference sequence). For the CDR3, the DNA is TGTGCCAGCAGCCAGCCCCAGAGTGGCGGGGGGGCACAAGAGACCCAGTACTTC. Amino acids: CASSQPQSGGGAQETQYF.

The chain links TRBV7-9 to TRBJ2-3, with 10 bases matching TRBD2. V lost 5 bases and J lost 0; bases outside the gene matches: 11. The germline V gene has CDR1 SEHNR and CDR2 FQNEAQ (reference sequence). The CDR3 has 18 residues. CDR3 sequence (DNA): TGTGCCAGCAGCACAGGGACTAGCGAGTACCCTAGCACAGATACGCAGTATTTT. It yields the protein CASSTGTSEYPSTDTQYF.

The chain recombines TRBV4-1 with TRBJ1-2, with TRBD1 identical over 8 bases. The germline CDR1 and CDR2 sequences are MGHRA and YSYEKL. The ends lost 1 base at V and 12 bases at J; junction bases unmatched: 10. The CDR3 extends over 14 amino acids. In DNA, the CDR3 is TGCGCCAGCAGCCAAGCTCCCCGGGACAGGCTCGACACCTTC. The encoded protein is CASSQAPRDRLDTF.

The chain couples TRBV6-5 to TRBJ1-1; D gene uncertain. CDR1 MNHEY and CDR2 SVGAGI come from the germline V gene. V was shortened by 8 bases and J by 1 base, with 17 bases between the two germline ends. The CDR3 spans 15 residues. CDR3 residues: CASLAFMSQNTEAFF. The CDR3 DNA reads TGTGCCAGCTTGGCCTTTATGTCCCAGAACACTGAAGCTTTCTTT.

J is TRBJ1-1 and V is TRBV5-4, with 8 bases matching TRBD1. J lost 0 bases, V lost 4 bases, and 5 bases had no gene match. The CDR3 has 15 residues. The germline CDR1 and CDR2 sequences are SGHNT and YYREEE (reference sequence). CDR3 sequence: CASSGPGQVNTEAFF. CDR3 DNA: TGTGCCAGCAGCGGTCCGGGACAGGTGAACACTGAAGCTTTCTTT.

The genes are TRBV7-7 and TRBJ2-5, with TRBD1 matching 11 bases. CDR3 length: 15 residues. Trimming at V came to 5 bases and at J to 2 bases, leaving 4 bases not matched to a gene. Germline CDR1 is SSHAT and CDR2 is FNYEAQ (reference sequence). This CDR3 reads CASSPGTGGQETQYF. CDR3 DNA: TGTGCCAGCAGCCCGGGGACAGGGGGGCAAGAGACCCAGTACTTC.

The gene calls are TRBV7-8 and TRBJ2-7, with 9 positions matching TRBD1. CDR1 and CDR2 (germline): SGHVS, FQNEAQ. The CDR3 covers 17 residues. The ends lost 0 bases at V and 3 bases at J; junction bases unmatched: 9. The CDR3 nucleotides are TGTGCCAGCAGCTTAGCCCTTGGGACAGGGCGAGGCTACGAGCAGTACTTC. Its protein is CASSLALGTGRGYEQYF. Filled out from reference TRBV7-8 and TRBJ2-7, the complete variable domain reads GAGVSQSPRYKVAKRGQDVALRCDPISGHVSLFWYQQALGQGPEFLTYFQNEAQLDKSGLPSDRFFAERPEGSVSTLKIQRTQQEDSAVYLCASSLALGTGRGYEQYFGPGTRLTVT.